The text below deals with one T cell receptor (beta chain). Antigen: not known. The CDR3 has 13 amino acids. Per germline, CDR1 MNHEY and CDR2 SVGEGT. Trimming shortened V by 2 bases and J by 3 bases, and 2 bases separated the two germline ends. Here immunoSEQ multiplex PCR was the method, and the copy in TCRdb shows in-frame clones only, minus some. This sample has about 83,000 clones, with 85% to 95% found just once. This entry comes from a study of T cell responses to AZD1222 COVID-19 vaccine. Study results and limitations: Spike regions recognized by vaccine-associated CD4 TCRs spanned the protein, led by 160-218 and 743-854. Baseline seropositivity characterized only a handful of AZD1222 recipients.

The chain joins TRBV6-2 or TRBV6-3 to TRBJ2-6; D is unresolved. The specimen was peripheral blood, collected on day 0 of MenACWY control vaccination. This clonotype was obtained from an adult in good health. The CDR3 region has the DNA TGTGCCAGCAGTTACGGTGGGGCCAACGTCCTGACTTTC. It encodes CASSYGGANVLTF.